This paragraph covers one TCR beta chain sequence. Its antigen is not identified. This specimen comes from a study of CD8+ T cells in alopecia areata. Overall study findings and caveats: Lesional scalp displayed greater clonality than normal scalp, most notably in alopecia totalis/universalis.

Trimming at V came to 5 bases and at J to 8 bases, leaving 9 bases not matched to a gene. Germline CDR1 reads MNHEY; CDR2 reads SMNVEV (reference sequence). The CDR3 totals 14 residues. cDNA serving as the sequencing template came from extracted, reverse transcribed RNA. Produced via immunoSEQ multiplex PCR; TCRdb's table is partial and in-frame only. This sample has roughly 110,000 clones, with about four fifths found just once. Regarding treatment: oral pan-JAK inhibitor, 5-10 mg twice daily. The material sequenced was CD8+ T cells sorted from blood, taken at week 24, from a patient treated with tofacitinib. This clonotype was sampled from a human donor with alopecia areata. The genes are TRBV27 and TRBJ2-1, with TRBD2 identical over 7 bases. CDR3 region: CASSPLGGLDEQFF. Here the CDR3 DNA reads TGTGCCAGCAGTCCCCTGGGGGGGTTGGATGAGCAGTTCTTC.